The 12 T cell receptor beta chains below were found in one sample sequenced in a study of shared clonotypes between healthy human individuals. Libraries were prepared by immunoSEQ multiplex PCR; TCRdb keeps only in-frame clonotypes and omits some of them. The data show around 1 million clones, approximately 80% seen once. Sample: memory CD4+ T cells sorted from blood. Subset in this sample: CD45RA-negative fraction. Source of these receptors: a man aged 18 to 29 in good health.

This clone was found a few times. The gene calls are TRBV5-1 and TRBJ2-3; no reliable D call. CDR1 and CDR2 (germline): SGHRS, YFSETQ. This CDR3 region has 14 residues. V lost 5 bases and J 1 base, leaving 11 bases between the germline ends. CDR3 amino acids: CASRWSGGTDTQYF. In DNA, the CDR3 is TGCGCCAGCAGGTGGAGTGGCGGCACAGATACGCAGTATTTT.

This clone has only a few counts. The rearrangement uses TRBV30 and TRBJ2-5, with TRBD2 as a possible D gene (5 bases). This CDR3 is built from 15 residues. Germline values: CDR1 GTSNPN, CDR2 SVGIG (reference sequence). V lost 0 bases to trimming and J lost 5 bases, with 16 bases between them. CDR3 loop: CAWSVPSQRRETQYF. Written as DNA, the CDR3 is TGTGCCTGGAGTGTCCCTAGCCAGAGGAGGGAGACCCAGTACTTC.

This chain links TRBV18 with TRBJ2-3; 9 positions match TRBD1. Trimming took 3 bases from V and 7 from J; bases not matched to a gene: 2. Germline-derived CDR1 and CDR2 are KGHSH and LQKENI. The CDR3 contains 13 residues. This CDR3 reads CASSPGQGNTQYF. The DNA for the CDR3 is TGTGCCAGCTCACCGGGACAGGGCAATACGCAGTATTTT.

The chain joins TRBV11-2 to TRBJ2-5; the D gene is possibly TRBD1 (6 bases). CDR1 and CDR2 (germline): SGHAT, FQNNGV. V was trimmed by 2 bases and J by 2 bases, leaving 15 bases between them. CDR3 size: 16 residues. CDR3: CASSLKGQTKQETQYF. The CDR3 bases are TGTGCCAGCAGCTTAAAAGGACAGACTAAACAAGAGACCCAGTACTTC.

This sequence joins TRBV18 and TRBJ2-3; maybe TRBD2 (5 bases). Trimming pared 0 bases from V and 0 bases from J, leaving 10 bases between. The germline V gene has CDR1 KGHSH and CDR2 LQKENI. The CDR3 consists of 16 residues. The chain's CDR3 is CASSPPFGESTDTQYF. CDR3 in DNA: TGTGCCAGCTCACCACCGTTCGGGGAGAGCACAGATACGCAGTATTTT.

This clone has more than one count but fewer than ten. It is likely a read error: a sequence one base away is far more abundant. The sample contains more than one DNA sequence encoding this CDR3. The rearrangement uses TRBV5-6 and TRBJ2-7; 7 bases line up with TRBD1. The CDR3 totals 13 residues. CDR1 is SGHDT and CDR2 is YYEEEE in the germline V gene. V lost 3 bases, J lost 2 bases, and 2 bases stayed unmatched. The CDR3 DNA is TGTGCCAGCAGCTCGGGACAGACCTACGAGCAGTACTTC. It codes for CASSSGQTYEQYF.

About this clone: Other DNA sequences of this sample code for an identical CDR3. The chain has TRBV2 and TRBJ2-5, with TRBD1 matching over 8 bases. This CDR3 is 13 amino acids long. V gave up 4 bases and J gave up 5 bases; unmatched junction bases: 3. Germline V gene data show CDR1 as SNHLY and CDR2 as FYNNEI. The CDR3, as DNA: TGTGCCAGCAGTGCTGACAGGGGCGAGACCCAGTACTTC. This sequence encodes CASSADRGETQYF.

This chain uses TRBV15 with TRBJ1-1; a weak D match, TRBD1 (6 bases). V lost 0 bases and J lost 5, with 13 bases in between. The CDR3 runs to 15 residues. Germline-derived CDR1 and CDR2 are LNHNV and YYDKDF (reference sequence). The DNA of the CDR3 is TGTGCCACCAGCAGAGACAGGGGCCCTGTTACTGAAGCTTTCTTT. This encodes CATSRDRGPVTEAFF.

With regard to this clone: The sample contains more than one DNA sequence encoding this CDR3. The chain is built from TRBV7-2 and TRBJ2-5; possible D gene TRBD2, 5 bases. This CDR3 has 13 amino acids. The V end lost 1 base, the J end lost 2 bases, and 5 bases lay between the germline ends. Germline V gives CDR1 SGHTA, CDR2 FQGNSA. DNA of the CDR3: TGTGCCAGCAGCTTAGGACTACAAGAGACCCAGTACTTC. It is translated as CASSLGLQETQYF.

The chain uses TRBV21-1 and TRBJ2-7. TRBV21-1 is a known pseudogene. This CDR3 is built from 14 residues. The CDR3 nucleotides are TGTGCCAGCAGCAAAGGCCAGGGGGGGTACGAGCAGTACTTC. The encoded protein is CASSKGQGGYEQYF.

In nucleotides, the CDR3 is TGTGCCAGCAGAAAGACAGGGGTCAATTCACCCCTCCACTTT. It encodes CASRKTGVNSPLHF. V and J are TRBV7-2 and TRBJ1-6; TRBD1 aligns across 8 bases. V dropped 6 bases and J dropped 7; count of bases not matched to a gene: 5. CDR1 is SGHTA and CDR2 is FQGNSA in the germline V gene. CDR3 length: 14 residues.

The table lists this clone with a count of one. The J gene is TRBJ2-3, the V gene TRBV5-1; D possibly corresponds to TRBD1 (5 bases). CDR1 SGHRS and CDR2 YFSETQ come from the germline V gene. V gave up 4 bases and J gave up 2 bases, with 14 bases separating them. CDR3 length: 15 residues. In DNA form, the CDR3 reads TGCGCCAGCAGCAGTCAGGGATTTCACACAGATACGCAGTATTTT. This translates into CASSSQGFHTDTQYF.